A single sample is the source of the 23 T cell receptor beta chains below, sequenced in a study of blood T cell repertoires in COVID-19. This table comes from immunoSEQ multiplex PCR, and its TCRdb copy is limited to in-frame clones, with some not included. This table holds roughly 260,000 clones, 82% found once. The sample consisted of peripheral blood. Receptors originate from an elderly woman with active or convalescent COVID-19.

The gene calls are TRBV4-1 and TRBJ2-7; D perhaps matches TRBD1 (5 bases). V was pared by 0 bases and J by 9 bases, with 18 bases between. Germline values: CDR1 MGHRA, CDR2 YSYEKL. The CDR3 extends over 15 amino acids. CDR3 sequence: CASSQDGQGSRGQYF. The DNA of the CDR3 is TGCGCCAGCAGCCAAGATGGGCAGGGTAGTAGGGGGCAGTACTTC.

This sequence joins TRBV11-3 and TRBJ2-1; tentative D call: TRBD2 (6 bases). The CDR3 spans 15 residues. The V end was cut by 1 base, the J end by 3 bases, with 10 bases between. Per the germline V gene, CDR1 is SGHNT and CDR2 is YENEEA. In DNA form, the CDR3 reads TGTGCCAGCAGCTTAGGCGGGGACTTCTACAATGAGCAGTTCTTC. Translating it yields CASSLGGDFYNEQFF.

The chain joins TRBV2 to TRBJ1-4; 8 bases map to TRBD1. Per the germline V gene, CDR1 is SNHLY and CDR2 is FYNNEI. The CDR3 sequence is 15 residues long. With 2 bases clipped from V and 4 bases from J, the junction kept 3 bases outside the gene matches. CDR3 coding DNA: TGTGCCAGCAGTGAACCAGGGGGCCTTAATGAAAAACTGTTTTTT. This encodes CASSEPGGLNEKLFF.

The CDR3 DNA reads as TGTGCCAGAGAAGAGGCGCCCTACGAGCAGTACTTC. Protein: CAREEAPYEQYF. The rearrangement uses TRBV19 and TRBJ2-7; D gene uncertain. Germline values: CDR1 LNHDA, CDR2 SQIVND (reference sequence). The CDR3 extends over 12 amino acids. The V gene lost 9 bases and the J gene lost 2 bases, with 11 bases spanning the gap. The full variable domain, rest sourced from reference TRBV19 and TRBJ2-7, is DGGITQSPKYLFRKEGQNVTLSCEQNLNHDAMYWYRQDPGQGLRLIYYSQIVNDFQKGDIAEGYSVSREKKESFPLTVTSAQKNPTAFYLCAREEAPYEQYFGPGTRLTVT.

The chain employs TRBV12-3 or TRBV12-4 and TRBJ2-3; D remains unclear. The CDR3 is 13 amino acids. Trimming pared 8 bases from V and 1 base from J, leaving 10 bases between. DNA for the CDR3: TGTGCCAGCGGGCTCGGCGGCACAGATACGCAGTATTTT. Its translation: CASGLGGTDTQYF.

The table lists this clone with a few counts. V usage is TRBV14 and J usage is TRBJ2-7; 7 positions match TRBD1. Trimming removed 3 bases from V and 4 bases from J; junction bases left unmatched: 6. CDR3 size: 14 residues. Germline V gene sequence: CDR1 SGHDN, CDR2 FVKESK. In DNA form, the CDR3 reads TGTGCCAGCAGCCAGACAGGGTATGTGTACGAGCAGTACTTC. This translates into CASSQTGYVYEQYF.

The rearrangement uses TRBV20-1 and TRBJ1-2, with a tentative D call TRBD1 (5 bases). Germline-derived CDR1 and CDR2 are DFQATT and SNEGSKA (reference sequence). With 2 bases removed from V and 11 bases from J, the gap between germline ends came to 9 bases. The length of the CDR3 is 10 residues. CDR3 bases: TGCAGTGCTAGAAGAGCAGGGTACACCTTC. Its translation is CSARRAGYTF.

The chain recombines TRBV27 with TRBJ1-1; maybe TRBD1 (6 bases). The CDR3 has 14 amino acids. In germline, CDR1 is MNHEY, CDR2 SMNVEV (reference sequence). V was pared by 2 bases and J by 4 bases, with 11 bases between. The CDR3 DNA reads TGTGCCAGCAGTTTAGGGGGGGCGAGCACTGAAGCTTTCTTT. Protein: CASSLGGASTEAFF.

The table lists this clone with a count of one. The chain uses TRBV7-2 and TRBJ1-6, with D maybe TRBD1 (5 bases). Trimming took 4 bases from V and 6 from J, leaving 13 bases between them. This CDR3 contains 15 residues. Germline values: CDR1 SGHTA, CDR2 FQGNSA. The CDR3 region has the DNA TGTGCCAGCAGCTCCTCCGGGGGACGTAATTCACCCCTCCACTTT. Translation gives CASSSSGGRNSPLHF.

The J gene is TRBJ1-2, the V gene TRBV4-1; D may be TRBD1 (5 bases). The CDR3 extends over 15 amino acids. Germline V gene sequence: CDR1 MGHRA, CDR2 YSYEKL. Trimming took 0 bases from V and 7 from J, leaving 15 bases between them. The chain's CDR3 is CASSQDWAAGFGYTF. CDR3 bases: TGCGCCAGCAGCCAAGATTGGGCGGCAGGGTTTGGCTACACCTTC.

The chain has TRBV5-8 and TRBJ2-7; 7 bases are shared with TRBD2. The germline V gene has CDR1 SGHTS and CDR2 YDEGEE. This CDR3 is 15 amino acids long. After removal of 1 base from V and 0 bases from J, the junction contained 4 bases not matched to a gene. The CDR3 nucleotides are TGTGCCAGCAGCTTGTCCGGGAGGAGCTCCTACGAGCAGTACTTC. Translation gives CASSLSGRSSYEQYF.

This clone appeared a single time. This chain uses TRBV5-5 with TRBJ1-6; tentatively, D is TRBD1 (6 bases). The CDR3 extends over 16 amino acids. Germline CDR1 reads SGHKS; CDR2 reads YYEKEE (reference sequence). V was clipped by 1 base and J by 11 bases, with 19 bases between them. CDR3 residues: CASSLKSGAVYPPLHF. CDR3 nucleotides: TGTGCCAGCAGCTTGAAATCAGGGGCGGTCTATCCACCCCTCCACTTT.

This chain connects TRBV5-1 to TRBJ1-1; D gene ambiguous. Germline V gives CDR1 SGHRS, CDR2 YFSETQ. V was cut by 2 bases and J by 0 bases, with 8 bases left in between. The CDR3 sequence is 14 residues long. This CDR3 reads CASSFLPVNTEAFF. In DNA form, the CDR3 reads TGCGCCAGCAGCTTCCTCCCAGTGAACACTGAAGCTTTCTTT.

V gene TRBV28 combines with J gene TRBJ1-2, with 9 bases aligning to TRBD1. The germline V gene encodes CDR1 MDHEN and CDR2 SYDVKM. Unmatched junction bases numbered 5, after V lost 5 bases and J lost 7 bases. The CDR3 extends over 13 amino acids. CDR3 in amino acids: CASSLGQGVGYTF. The CDR3 DNA follows: TGTGCCAGCAGTCTGGGACAGGGAGTTGGCTACACCTTC.

The gene calls are TRBV7-9 and TRBJ2-1, with TRBD2 identical over 9 bases. V trimming: 0 bases; J trimming: 6 bases; junction bases outside the gene matches: 9. The V gene's germline CDR1 is SEHNR and CDR2 FQNEAQ (reference sequence). The CDR3 extends over 17 amino acids. The CDR3 DNA follows: TGTGCCAGCAGCTTAGCGGGTCGGCTAGCGGGAAGCAATGAGCAGTTCTTC. Its protein product is CASSLAGRLAGSNEQFF.

The chain combines TRBV28 with TRBJ1-4; D gene ambiguous. This CDR3 contains 16 residues. CDR1 and CDR2 (germline): MDHEN, SYDVKM. V was shortened by 5 bases and J by 7 bases, with 20 bases between the two germline ends. The CDR3 DNA reads TGTGCCAGCAGTGCCAATCTCAAACTAGCAGGTGAAAAACTGTTTTTT. Its translation is CASSANLKLAGEKLFF.

This clone was seen only a few times. The chain joins TRBV5-4 to TRBJ2-5; D gene unclear. Germline loops: CDR1 SGHNT, CDR2 YYREEE (reference sequence). This CDR3 contains 13 residues. Trimming took 0 bases from V and 5 from J, leaving 8 bases between them. CDR3 sequence reads: CASSLVSTETQYF. The CDR3 nucleotides read TGTGCCAGCAGCTTGGTTAGCACGGAGACCCAGTACTTC.

V usage is TRBV6-5 and J usage is TRBJ1-2, with 9 positions matching TRBD1. Germline V gives CDR1 MNHEY, CDR2 SVGAGI. The CDR3 length is 12 residues. With V trimmed by 6 bases and J by 8 bases, 4 bases remained unmatched. CDR3 amino acids: CASSWTGEGYTF. The CDR3 DNA sequence: TGTGCCAGCAGCTGGACAGGGGAGGGCTACACCTTC.

This clone has just one count. The chain joins TRBV29-1 to TRBJ2-4; 9 bases are a match to TRBD2. V dropped 4 bases and J dropped 1; count of bases not matched to a gene: 14. CDR3 size: 18 residues. Germline CDR1 is SQVTM and CDR2 is ANQGSEA. The CDR3 DNA is TGCAGCGTTGGCGACCCTATAGCGGGAGATGGGGCCAAAAACATTCAGTACTTC. Translating gives CSVGDPIAGDGAKNIQYF.

This chain uses TRBV5-5 with TRBJ2-1; TRBD1 matches at 12 bases. The CDR3 covers 14 residues. The germline CDR1 and CDR2 sequences are SGHKS and YYEKEE (reference sequence). Unmatched junction bases numbered 2, after V lost 0 bases and J lost 10 bases. CDR3 nucleotides: TGTGCCAGCAGCTTGGCCGGGACAGGGGGCGAGCAGTTCTTC. Translation: CASSLAGTGGEQFF.

The chain links TRBV15 to TRBJ1-2; D is unclear. V was cut by 5 bases and J by 4 bases, with 11 bases left in between. In germline, CDR1 is LNHNV, CDR2 YYDKDF (reference sequence). The CDR3 spans 13 residues. In nucleotides, the CDR3 is TGTGCCACCAGCGGCATGGGCTCCTATGGCTACACCTTC. The encoded protein is CATSGMGSYGYTF.

V and J are TRBV5-6 and TRBJ1-1, with D hard to call. The CDR3 loop spans 15 amino acids. CDR1 SGHDT and CDR2 YYEEEE come from the germline V gene. The germline V and J ends were trimmed by 4 bases and 0 bases, with 13 bases remaining between them. The CDR3 loop reads CASSPIGDMNTEAFF. DNA of the CDR3: TGTGCCAGCAGCCCGATCGGGGATATGAACACTGAAGCTTTCTTT. The complete variable domain, with remaining parts taken from reference TRBV5-6 and TRBJ1-1, reads DAGVTQSPTHLIKTRGQQVTLRCSPKSGHDTVSWYQQALGQGPQFIFQYYEEEERQRGNFPDRFSGHQFPNYSSELNVNALLLGDSALYLCASSPIGDMNTEAFFGQGTRLTVV.

Ten or more counts support this clone. The genes are TRBV5-6 and TRBJ1-6, with D maybe TRBD1 (6 bases). This CDR3 region has 17 residues. Germline CDR1 is SGHDT and CDR2 is YYEEEE. With 1 base removed from V and 0 bases from J, the gap between germline ends came to 11 bases. CDR3 nucleotides: TGTGCCAGCAGCTTGCGAGACAGGAGCTCCTATAATTCACCCCTCCACTTT. Amino acid sequence: CASSLRDRSSYNSPLHF.